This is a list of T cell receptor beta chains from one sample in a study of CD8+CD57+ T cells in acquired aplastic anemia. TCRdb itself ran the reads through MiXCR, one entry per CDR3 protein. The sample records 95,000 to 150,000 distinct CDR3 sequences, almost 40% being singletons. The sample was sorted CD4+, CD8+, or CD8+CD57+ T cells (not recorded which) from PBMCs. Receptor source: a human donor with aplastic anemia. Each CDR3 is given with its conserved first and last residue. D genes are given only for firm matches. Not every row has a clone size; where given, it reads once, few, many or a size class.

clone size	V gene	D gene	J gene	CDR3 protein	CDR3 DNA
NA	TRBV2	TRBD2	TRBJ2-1	CASSPSGLADYNEQFF	TGTGCCAGCAGCCCGTCTGGACTAGCGGACTACAATGAGCAGTTCTTC
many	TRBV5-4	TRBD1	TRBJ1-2	CASSLTGGARYGYTF	TGTGCCAGCAGCCTAACAGGGGGCGCCCGGTATGGCTACACCTTC
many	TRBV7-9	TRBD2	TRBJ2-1	CASSSNSGGAEQFF	TGTGCCAGCAGCTCGAATAGCGGGGGGGCCGAGCAGTTCTTC
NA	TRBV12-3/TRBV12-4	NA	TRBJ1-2	CASSRPTGLNYGYTF	TGTGCCAGCAGTAGGCCTACAGGGCTTAACTATGGCTACACCTTC
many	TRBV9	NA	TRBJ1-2	CASSVAVANYGYTF	TGTGCCAGCAGCGTAGCGGTGGCTAACTATGGCTACACCTTC
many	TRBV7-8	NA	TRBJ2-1	CASSLAFLEQFF	TGTGCCAGCAGCTTAGCTTTCCTCGAGCAGTTCTTC
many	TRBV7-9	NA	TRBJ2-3	CASSPTRDTQYF	TGTGCCAGCAGCCCCACCCGAGATACGCAGTATTTT
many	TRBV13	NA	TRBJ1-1	CASSGFHLNTEAFF	TGTGCCAGCAGCGGCTTCCACCTTAACACTGAAGCTTTCTTT
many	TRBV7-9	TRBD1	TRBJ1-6	CASSLLQGTSPLHF	TGTGCCAGCAGCCTTTTACAGGGGACGTCACCCCTCCACTTT
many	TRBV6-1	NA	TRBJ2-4	CASSEGQGSIQYF	TGTGCCAGCAGTGAAGGTCAGGGTTCTATTCAGTACTTC
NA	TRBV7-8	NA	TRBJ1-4	CASSSTETNEKLFF	TGTGCCAGCAGCTCCACAGAGACTAATGAAAAACTGTTTTTT
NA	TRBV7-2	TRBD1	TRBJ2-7	CASSLSRTGGHEQYF	TGTGCCAGCAGCTTATCCCGGACAGGCGGTCACGAGCAGTACTTC
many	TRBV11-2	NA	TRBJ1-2	CASSLGGGGGYTF	TGTGCCAGCAGCTTAGGCGGAGGGGGAGGCTACACCTTC
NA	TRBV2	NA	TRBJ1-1	CASSAQPRITEAFF	TGTGCCAGCAGTGCCCAGCCACGGATCACTGAAGCTTTCTTT
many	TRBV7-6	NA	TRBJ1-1	CASSLRQKNTEAFF	TGTGCCAGCAGCTTAAGACAAAAAAACACTGAAGCTTTCTTT
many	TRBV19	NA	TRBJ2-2	CATEQGSTGELFF	TGTGCCACCGAACAGGGTAGCACCGGGGAGCTGTTTTTT
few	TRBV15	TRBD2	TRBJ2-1	CATTERGGPNEQFF	TGTGCCACCACCGAGCGGGGGGGCCCGAATGAGCAGTTCTTC
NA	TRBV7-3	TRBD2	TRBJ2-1	CASILTLAGPYNEQFF	TGTGCCAGCATCCTTACTCTAGCGGGGCCCTACAATGAGCAGTTCTTC
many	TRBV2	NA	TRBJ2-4	CASSDVVKGRGAKNIQYF	TGTGCCAGCAGTGACGTGGTTAAAGGAAGGGGGGCCAAAAACATTCAGTACTTC
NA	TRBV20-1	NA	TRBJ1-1	CSALGRREAFF	TGCAGTGCTTTAGGGAGGCGGGAAGCTTTCTTT
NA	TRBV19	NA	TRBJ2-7	CASSIGADGGYEQYF	TGTGCCAGTAGTATAGGGGCCGACGGTGGCTACGAGCAGTACTTC
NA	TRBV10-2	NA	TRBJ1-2	CASSEIGGYGYTF	TGCGCCAGCAGTGAGATCGGGGGCTATGGCTACACCTTC